The clone carrying this T cell receptor (beta chain) was detected a few times. Its antigen is unidentified. This specimen comes from a study of cytomegalovirus exposure and HLA in healthy donors. General study points: In vitro checks showed that a few CMV-associated chains really do target CMV antigens. The presence/absence work took it that sequencing depth was about the same across donors.

The PCR made use of 60 Vbeta and 13 Jbeta primers. The method was immunoSEQ multiplex PCR; TCRdb's version includes in-frame clones alone and lacks a portion of them. The sample lists some 120,000 clones, 15% to 20% occurring once. The CDR3 length is 17 residues. CDR1 LGHNA and CDR2 YSLEER come from the germline V gene. Trimming removed 0 bases from V and 2 bases from J, with 14 bases in between. The source material was PBMCs. The TCR sequence derives from a female donor in good health and CMV-seropositive. The chain couples TRBV4-3 to TRBJ1-3; a weak D match, TRBD1 (5 bases). In DNA, the CDR3 is TGCGCCAGCAGCCAAGATCTCGCAGGGCCACCTGGAAACACCATATATTTT. Its protein product is CASSQDLAGPPGNTIYF.